This TCR beta chain was recorded in a study of response to subunit inactivated influenza vaccine. TCRdb passed the RT-PCR reads through MiXCR, listing each CDR3 protein once. Of about 800,000 distinct CDR3 sequences detected, over 20% appear once; the ten largest clones hold more than 8.5%. CDR1 and CDR2 from the germline V gene are SQVTM and ANQGSEA. The CDR3 is 13 amino acids. V was clipped by 4 bases and J by 4 bases, with 13 bases between them. This clonotype was observed many times. The material sequenced was PBMCs from blood, taken around 5 days after vaccination. V and J are TRBV29-1 and TRBJ2-5; TRBD1 might be the D (5 bases). The origin of this receptor is a man aged 45-60 years who received an inactivated influenza vaccine. Written as DNA, the CDR3 is TGCAGCGTTGTTGGCAGGGTCGGAGAGACCCAGTACTTC. Protein product: CSVVGRVGETQYF.